This record concerns one T cell receptor beta chain sequence. Its antigen is still unknown. These data come from a study of graft-versus-host responses after intestinal transplantation. On the study more broadly: Grafts were multivisceral, liver-intestinal, or isolated intestinal.

Profiling relied on immunoSEQ multiplex PCR, and the TCRdb table lists in-frame clones only, not all of them. Among fewer than 120,000 clones listed, 93% were seen once. Study-level results: Levels of circulating GvH clones at their peak were associated with early post-transplant HvG declines. Allograft clonal ratios (graft-versus-host to host-versus-graft) were high in patients who had graft-donor T cell macrochimerism.

The sequencing used unstimulated CD8+ T cells sorted from spleen or lymph node cells, collected before intestinal transplant. This sequence was found in a human donor who received an intestinal transplant.

The CDR3 nucleotides are TGTGCCAGTAGCGGGAGAGGACCGTACAATGAGCAGTTCTTC. Protein: CASSGRGPYNEQFF. This chain uses TRBV19 with TRBJ2-1, with a tentative D call TRBD2 (6 bases). This CDR3 comprises 14 residues. Germline lookup yields CDR1 LNHDA and CDR2 SQIVND (reference sequence). V was pared by 6 bases and J by 4 bases, with 13 bases between.